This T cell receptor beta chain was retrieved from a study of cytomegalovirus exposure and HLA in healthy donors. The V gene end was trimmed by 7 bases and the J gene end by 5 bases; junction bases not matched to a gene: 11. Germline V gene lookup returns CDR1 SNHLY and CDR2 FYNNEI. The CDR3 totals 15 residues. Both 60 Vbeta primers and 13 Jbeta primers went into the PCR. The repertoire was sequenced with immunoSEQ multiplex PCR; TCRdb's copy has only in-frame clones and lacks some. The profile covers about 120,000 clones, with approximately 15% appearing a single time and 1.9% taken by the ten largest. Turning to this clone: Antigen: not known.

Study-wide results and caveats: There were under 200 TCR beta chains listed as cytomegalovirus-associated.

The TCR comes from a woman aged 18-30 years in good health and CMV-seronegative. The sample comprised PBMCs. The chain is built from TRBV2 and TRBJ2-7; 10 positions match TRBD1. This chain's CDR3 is CASMFSGTGADEQYF. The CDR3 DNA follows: TGTGCCAGCATGTTTTCCGGGACAGGGGCCGACGAGCAGTACTTC. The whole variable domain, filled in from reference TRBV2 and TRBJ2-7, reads EPEVTQTPSHQVTQMGQEVILRCVPISNHLYFYWYRQILGQKVEFLVSFYNNEISEKSEIFDDQFSVERPDGSNFTLKIRSTKLEDSAMYFCASMFSGTGADEQYFGPGTRLTVT.